This entry concerns a single T cell receptor (beta chain). As yet, its antigen is unknown. The CDR3 is 15 residues long. CDR1 and CDR2 (germline): SGHNT, YYREEE (reference sequence). This entry comes from a study of monozygotic twins with inflammatory bowel disease. Study-wide findings and caveats: IBD patients share fewer clonotypes with other people than healthy twins do, especially with disease activity.

Each UMI harboured a 6-nucleotide sample barcode and was appended via template switching. Reanalyzing the 5' RACE reads, TCRdb keeps one entry per CDR3 protein, without DNA. The data include more than 300,000 distinct CDR3 sequences; the top ten clones carry 2% to 3%. Sample: blood. This sequence was found in a human donor with ulcerative colitis or Crohn's disease, or a healthy co-twin of an affected twin (not recorded which). The rearrangement uses TRBV5-4 and TRBJ1-2; with no DNA, the TCRdb D assignment of TRBD1 cannot be verified. This chain's CDR3 is CASSAGTGGRYGYTF.